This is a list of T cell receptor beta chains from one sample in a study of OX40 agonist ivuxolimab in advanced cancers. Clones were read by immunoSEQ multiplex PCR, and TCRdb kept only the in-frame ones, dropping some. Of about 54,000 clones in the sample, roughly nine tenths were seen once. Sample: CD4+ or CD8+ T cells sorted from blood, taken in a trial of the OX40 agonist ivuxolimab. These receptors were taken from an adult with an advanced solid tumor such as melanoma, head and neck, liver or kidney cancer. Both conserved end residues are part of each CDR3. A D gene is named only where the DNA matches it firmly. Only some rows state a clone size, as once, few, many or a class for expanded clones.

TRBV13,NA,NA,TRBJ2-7,CASSQPGLASYEQYF,TGTGCCAGCAGTCAACCCGGGCTAGCGTCCTACGAGCAGTACTTC
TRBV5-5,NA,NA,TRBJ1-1,CASSLSPNTEAFF,TGTGCCAGCAGCTTGTCCCCGAACACTGAAGCTTTCTTT
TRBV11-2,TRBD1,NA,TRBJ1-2,CASSLARTPRGNGYTF,TGTGCCAGCAGCTTAGCGAGAACTCCCAGGGGGAATGGCTACACCTTC
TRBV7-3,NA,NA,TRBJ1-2,CASRGDRNYGYTF,TGTGCCAGCAGGGGCGACAGAAACTATGGCTACACCTTC
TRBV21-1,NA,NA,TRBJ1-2,CASSTHLGASGPYGYTF,TGTGCCAGCAGCACTCACCTGGGGGCATCGGGGCCCTATGGCTACACCTTC
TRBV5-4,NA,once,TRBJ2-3,CASSFDGLGTDTQYF,TGTGCCAGCAGCTTTGACGGATTAGGCACAGATACGCAGTATTTT
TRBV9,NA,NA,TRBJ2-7,CASSVDPSYEQYF,TGTGCCAGCAGCGTAGATCCGTCCTACGAGCAGTACTTC
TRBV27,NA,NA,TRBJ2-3,CASSLLAGTSRTDTQYF,TGTGCCAGCAGTTTATTGGCGGGGACTTCCCGCACAGATACGCAGTATTTT
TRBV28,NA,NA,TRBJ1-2,CASSLFTGTYGYTF,TGTGCCAGCAGTTTATTTACAGGAACCTATGGCTACACCTTC
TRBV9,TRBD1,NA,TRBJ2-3,CASRRSSTAGDSGDTQYF,TGTGCCAGCAGACGTAGCTCGACGGCAGGGGACAGTGGGGATACGCAGTATTTT
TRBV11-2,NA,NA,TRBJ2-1,CASSLVRDRNEQFF,TGTGCCAGCAGCTTAGTACGGGATCGGAATGAGCAGTTCTTC
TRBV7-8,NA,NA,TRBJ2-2,CASNNRRHSGLNTGELFF,TGTGCCAGCAACAACCGCCGCCATTCAGGGCTGAACACCGGGGAGCTGTTTTTT
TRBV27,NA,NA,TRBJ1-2,CASSLYDGRYGYTF,TGTGCCAGCAGTTTATACGATGGGAGATATGGCTACACCTTC
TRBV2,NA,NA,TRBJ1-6,CASGTQPLHF,TGTGCCAGCGGGACACAACCCCTCCACTTT
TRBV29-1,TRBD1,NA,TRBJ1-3,CSVSKDRGSGNTIYF,TGCAGCGTTTCCAAGGACAGGGGGTCTGGAAACACCATATATTTT
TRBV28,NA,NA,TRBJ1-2,CASSLDGLGGYTF,TGTGCCAGCAGTTTAGATGGGTTGGGGGGCTACACCTTC
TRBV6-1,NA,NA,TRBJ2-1,CASSGTNYNEQFF,TGTGCCAGCAGTGGGACCAACTACAATGAGCAGTTCTTC
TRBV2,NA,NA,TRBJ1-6,CASAGLPYNSPLHF,TGTGCCAGTGCCGGACTCCCCTATAATTCACCCCTCCACTTT
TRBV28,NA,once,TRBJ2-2,CASREVTGELFF,TGTGCCAGCAGAGAGGTGACCGGGGAGCTGTTTTTT
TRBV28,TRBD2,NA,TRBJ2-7,CASSLGGLAGYEQYF,TGTGCCAGCAGTTTAGGGGGGCTAGCGGGATACGAGCAGTACTTC
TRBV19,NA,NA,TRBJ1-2,CASSISGDYGYTF,TGTGCCAGTAGTATCTCTGGGGATTATGGCTACACCTTC
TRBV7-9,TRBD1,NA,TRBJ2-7,CASSPYRGLQFEQYF,TGTGCCAGCAGCCCGTACAGGGGGCTCCAGTTCGAGCAGTACTTC